Given below is one TCR beta chain in context. The antigen is undetermined. The CDR3 totals 13 residues. V gave up 3 bases and J gave up 3 bases, with 6 bases separating them. Per the germline V gene, CDR1 is KGHSH and CDR2 is LQKENI. This specimen comes from a study of shared clonotypes between healthy human individuals. Overall study results and limits: A handful of donors shared around 5% of their naive CD4 clonotypes. Some clonotypes were shared by all four sorted-subset donors, while others were not shared. The non-shared ones had lower generation probabilities than the shared ones.

Genomic DNA per cell subset filled all wells of several immunoSEQ plates. Sequencing was performed with immunoSEQ multiplex PCR; in TCRdb, only in-frame clones are kept and a portion is missing. The sample consists of fewer than 1.8 million clones, 97% to 99% of them appearing once. There were only Caucasian adults among the donors, and all lived in Nashville, Tennessee. Input material: naive CD4+ T cells sorted from blood. The subset was: CD45RA+ positively selected. The sequence was collected from a man aged 25 to 40 in good health. V usage is TRBV18 and J usage is TRBJ1-3, with no clear D. This CDR3 is CASSPANGNTIYF. The CDR3 DNA reads TGTGCCAGCTCACCGGCAAATGGAAACACCATATATTTT. Complete variable domain (other parts from reference TRBV18 and TRBJ1-3): NAGVMQNPRHLVRRRGQEARLRCSPMKGHSHVYWYRQLPEEGLKFMVYLQKENIIDESGMPKERFSAEFPKEGPSILRIQQVVRGDSAAYFCASSPANGNTIYFGEGSWLTVV.